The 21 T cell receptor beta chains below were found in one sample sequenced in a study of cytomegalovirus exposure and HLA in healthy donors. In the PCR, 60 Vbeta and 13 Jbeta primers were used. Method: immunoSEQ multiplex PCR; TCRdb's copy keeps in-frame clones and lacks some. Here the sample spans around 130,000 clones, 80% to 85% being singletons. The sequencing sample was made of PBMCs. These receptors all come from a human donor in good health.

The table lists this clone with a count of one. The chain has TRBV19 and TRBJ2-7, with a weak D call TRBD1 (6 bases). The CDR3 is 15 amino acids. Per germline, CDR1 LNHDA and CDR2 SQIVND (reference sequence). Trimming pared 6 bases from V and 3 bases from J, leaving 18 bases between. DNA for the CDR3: TGTGCCAGTAGCCTCCGGGACACCCACATCTACGAGCAGTACTTC. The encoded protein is CASSLRDTHIYEQYF.

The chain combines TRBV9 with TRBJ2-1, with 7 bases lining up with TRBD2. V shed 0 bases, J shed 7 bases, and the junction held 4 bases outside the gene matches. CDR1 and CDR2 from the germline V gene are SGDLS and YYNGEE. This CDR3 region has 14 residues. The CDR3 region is CASSVGLASNEQFF. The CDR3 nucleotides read TGTGCCAGCAGCGTAGGACTAGCCTCGAATGAGCAGTTCTTC.

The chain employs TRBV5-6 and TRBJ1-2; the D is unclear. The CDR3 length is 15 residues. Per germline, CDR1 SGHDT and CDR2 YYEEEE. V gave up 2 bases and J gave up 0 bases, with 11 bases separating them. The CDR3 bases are TGTGCCAGCAGCTTTGGTACACCAGCTAACTATGGCTACACCTTC. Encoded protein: CASSFGTPANYGYTF. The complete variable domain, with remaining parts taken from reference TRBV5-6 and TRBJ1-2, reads DAGVTQSPTHLIKTRGQQVTLRCSPKSGHDTVSWYQQALGQGPQFIFQYYEEEERQRGNFPDRFSGHQFPNYSSELNVNALLLGDSALYLCASSFGTPANYGYTFGSGTRLTVV.

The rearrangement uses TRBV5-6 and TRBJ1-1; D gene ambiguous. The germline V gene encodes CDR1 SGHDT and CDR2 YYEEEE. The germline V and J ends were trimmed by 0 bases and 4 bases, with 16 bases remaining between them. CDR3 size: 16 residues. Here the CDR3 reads CASSLDLAGFGTEAFF. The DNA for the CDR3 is TGTGCCAGCAGCTTGGACCTTGCGGGGTTCGGCACTGAAGCTTTCTTT.

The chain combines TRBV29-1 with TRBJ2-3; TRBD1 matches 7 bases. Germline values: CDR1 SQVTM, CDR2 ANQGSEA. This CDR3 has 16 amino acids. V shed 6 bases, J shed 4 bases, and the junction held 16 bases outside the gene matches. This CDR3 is CSVPSTRDSYADTQYF. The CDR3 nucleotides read TGCAGCGTGCCGAGCACCCGGGACAGTTATGCAGATACGCAGTATTTT.

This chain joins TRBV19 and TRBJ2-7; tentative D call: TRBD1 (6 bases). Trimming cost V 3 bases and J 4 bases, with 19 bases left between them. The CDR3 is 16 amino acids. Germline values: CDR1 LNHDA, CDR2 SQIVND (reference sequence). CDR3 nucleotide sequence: TGTGCCAGTAGTATCTCTGGACAGTCAGTGGTGTACGAGCAGTACTTC. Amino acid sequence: CASSISGQSVVYEQYF.

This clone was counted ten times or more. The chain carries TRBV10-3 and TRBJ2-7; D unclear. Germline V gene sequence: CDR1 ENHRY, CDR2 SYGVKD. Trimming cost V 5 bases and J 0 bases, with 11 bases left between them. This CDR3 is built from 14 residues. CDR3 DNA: TGTGCCATCAGTTCACCGCGCGACTCCTACGAGCAGTACTTC. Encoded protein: CAISSPRDSYEQYF.

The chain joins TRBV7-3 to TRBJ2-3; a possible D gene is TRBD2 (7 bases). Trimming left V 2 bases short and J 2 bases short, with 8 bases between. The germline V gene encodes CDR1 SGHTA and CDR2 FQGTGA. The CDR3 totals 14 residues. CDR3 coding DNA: TGTGCCAGCAGCTTAGCGGGGGCCACAGATACGCAGTATTTT. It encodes CASSLAGATDTQYF.

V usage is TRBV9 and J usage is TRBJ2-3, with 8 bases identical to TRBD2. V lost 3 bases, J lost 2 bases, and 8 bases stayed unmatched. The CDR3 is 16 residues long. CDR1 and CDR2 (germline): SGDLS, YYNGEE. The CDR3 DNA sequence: TGTGCCAGCAGCGCCGATAGCGGGGCCAACACAGATACGCAGTATTTT. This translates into CASSADSGANTDTQYF.

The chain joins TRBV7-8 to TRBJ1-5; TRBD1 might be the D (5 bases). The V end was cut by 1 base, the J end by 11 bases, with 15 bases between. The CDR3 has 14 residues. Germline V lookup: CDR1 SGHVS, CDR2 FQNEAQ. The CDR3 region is CASSLEAGKVTQHF. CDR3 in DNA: TGTGCCAGCAGCTTAGAGGCAGGGAAAGTGACCCAGCATTTT.

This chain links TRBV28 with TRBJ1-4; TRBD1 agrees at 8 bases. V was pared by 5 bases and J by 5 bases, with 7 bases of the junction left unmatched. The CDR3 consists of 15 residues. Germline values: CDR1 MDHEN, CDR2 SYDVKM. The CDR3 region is CASSLRTGSNEKLFF. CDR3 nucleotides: TGTGCCAGCAGTCTCCGGACAGGGTCCAATGAAAAACTGTTTTTT.

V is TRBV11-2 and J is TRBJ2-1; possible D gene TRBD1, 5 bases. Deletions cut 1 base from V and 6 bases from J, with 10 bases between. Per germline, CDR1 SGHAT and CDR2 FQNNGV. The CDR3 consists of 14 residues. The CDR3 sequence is CASSLAGNGNEQFF. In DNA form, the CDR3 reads TGTGCCAGCAGCTTAGCAGGGAACGGCAATGAGCAGTTCTTC.

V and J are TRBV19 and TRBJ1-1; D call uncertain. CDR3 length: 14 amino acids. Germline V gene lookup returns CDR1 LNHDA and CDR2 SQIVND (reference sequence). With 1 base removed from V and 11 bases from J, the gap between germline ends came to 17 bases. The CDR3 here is CASSIGGGEIRAFF. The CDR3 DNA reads TGTGCCAGTAGTATAGGAGGCGGAGAAATTAGGGCTTTCTTT.

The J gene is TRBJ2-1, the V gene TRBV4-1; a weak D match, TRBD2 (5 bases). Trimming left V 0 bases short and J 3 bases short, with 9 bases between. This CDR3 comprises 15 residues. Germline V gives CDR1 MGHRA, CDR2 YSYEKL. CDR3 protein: CASSQDGGDYNEQFF. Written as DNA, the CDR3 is TGCGCCAGCAGCCAAGACGGAGGTGACTACAATGAGCAGTTCTTC.

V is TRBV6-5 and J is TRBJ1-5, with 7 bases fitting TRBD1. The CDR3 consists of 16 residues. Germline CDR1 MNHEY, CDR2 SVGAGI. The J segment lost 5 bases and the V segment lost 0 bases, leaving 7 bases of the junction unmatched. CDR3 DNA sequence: TGTGCCAGCAGTTACTCTCAGGGCAGGGGGGATCAGCCCCAGCATTTT. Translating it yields CASSYSQGRGDQPQHF.

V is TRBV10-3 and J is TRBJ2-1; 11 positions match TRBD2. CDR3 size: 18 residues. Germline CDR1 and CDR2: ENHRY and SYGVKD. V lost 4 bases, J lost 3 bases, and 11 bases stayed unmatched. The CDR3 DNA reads TGTGCCATCAGTGGAACGTCAAGGGGGACTAGCGGCTACAATGAGCAGTTCTTC. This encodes CAISGTSRGTSGYNEQFF.

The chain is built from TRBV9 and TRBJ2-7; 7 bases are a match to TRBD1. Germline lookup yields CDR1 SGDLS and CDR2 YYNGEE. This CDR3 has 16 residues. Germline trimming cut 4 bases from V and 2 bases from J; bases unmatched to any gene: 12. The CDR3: CASSPLGQETTYEQYF. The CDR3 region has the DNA TGTGCCAGCAGCCCCCTAGGACAGGAGACTACCTACGAGCAGTACTTC.

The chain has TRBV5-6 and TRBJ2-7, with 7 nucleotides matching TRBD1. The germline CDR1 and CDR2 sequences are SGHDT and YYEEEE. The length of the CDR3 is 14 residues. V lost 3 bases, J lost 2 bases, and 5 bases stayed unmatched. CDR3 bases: TGTGCCAGCAGCTCGGGACAGCGAACCTACGAGCAGTACTTC. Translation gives CASSSGQRTYEQYF.

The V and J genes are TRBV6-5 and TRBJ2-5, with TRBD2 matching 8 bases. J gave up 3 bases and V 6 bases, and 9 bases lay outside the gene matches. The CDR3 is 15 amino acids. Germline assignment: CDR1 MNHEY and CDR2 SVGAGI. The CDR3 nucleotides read TGTGCCAGCAGCGACGCTGCGGGGGGTAAAGAGACCCAGTACTTC. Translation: CASSDAAGGKETQYF.

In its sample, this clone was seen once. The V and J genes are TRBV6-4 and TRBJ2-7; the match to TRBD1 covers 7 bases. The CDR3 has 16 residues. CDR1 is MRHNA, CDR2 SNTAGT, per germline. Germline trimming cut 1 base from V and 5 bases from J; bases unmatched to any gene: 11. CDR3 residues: CASSDLNRGLVDEQYF. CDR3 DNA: TGTGCCAGCAGTGACTTGAACAGGGGTTTGGTAGACGAGCAGTACTTC.

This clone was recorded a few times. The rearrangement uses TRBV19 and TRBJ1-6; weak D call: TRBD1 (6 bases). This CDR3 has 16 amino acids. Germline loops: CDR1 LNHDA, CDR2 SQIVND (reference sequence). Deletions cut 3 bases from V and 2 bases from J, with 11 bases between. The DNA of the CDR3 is TGTGCCAGTAGTATCACAGGGATAACCTATAATTCACCCCTCCACTTT. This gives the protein CASSITGITYNSPLHF.